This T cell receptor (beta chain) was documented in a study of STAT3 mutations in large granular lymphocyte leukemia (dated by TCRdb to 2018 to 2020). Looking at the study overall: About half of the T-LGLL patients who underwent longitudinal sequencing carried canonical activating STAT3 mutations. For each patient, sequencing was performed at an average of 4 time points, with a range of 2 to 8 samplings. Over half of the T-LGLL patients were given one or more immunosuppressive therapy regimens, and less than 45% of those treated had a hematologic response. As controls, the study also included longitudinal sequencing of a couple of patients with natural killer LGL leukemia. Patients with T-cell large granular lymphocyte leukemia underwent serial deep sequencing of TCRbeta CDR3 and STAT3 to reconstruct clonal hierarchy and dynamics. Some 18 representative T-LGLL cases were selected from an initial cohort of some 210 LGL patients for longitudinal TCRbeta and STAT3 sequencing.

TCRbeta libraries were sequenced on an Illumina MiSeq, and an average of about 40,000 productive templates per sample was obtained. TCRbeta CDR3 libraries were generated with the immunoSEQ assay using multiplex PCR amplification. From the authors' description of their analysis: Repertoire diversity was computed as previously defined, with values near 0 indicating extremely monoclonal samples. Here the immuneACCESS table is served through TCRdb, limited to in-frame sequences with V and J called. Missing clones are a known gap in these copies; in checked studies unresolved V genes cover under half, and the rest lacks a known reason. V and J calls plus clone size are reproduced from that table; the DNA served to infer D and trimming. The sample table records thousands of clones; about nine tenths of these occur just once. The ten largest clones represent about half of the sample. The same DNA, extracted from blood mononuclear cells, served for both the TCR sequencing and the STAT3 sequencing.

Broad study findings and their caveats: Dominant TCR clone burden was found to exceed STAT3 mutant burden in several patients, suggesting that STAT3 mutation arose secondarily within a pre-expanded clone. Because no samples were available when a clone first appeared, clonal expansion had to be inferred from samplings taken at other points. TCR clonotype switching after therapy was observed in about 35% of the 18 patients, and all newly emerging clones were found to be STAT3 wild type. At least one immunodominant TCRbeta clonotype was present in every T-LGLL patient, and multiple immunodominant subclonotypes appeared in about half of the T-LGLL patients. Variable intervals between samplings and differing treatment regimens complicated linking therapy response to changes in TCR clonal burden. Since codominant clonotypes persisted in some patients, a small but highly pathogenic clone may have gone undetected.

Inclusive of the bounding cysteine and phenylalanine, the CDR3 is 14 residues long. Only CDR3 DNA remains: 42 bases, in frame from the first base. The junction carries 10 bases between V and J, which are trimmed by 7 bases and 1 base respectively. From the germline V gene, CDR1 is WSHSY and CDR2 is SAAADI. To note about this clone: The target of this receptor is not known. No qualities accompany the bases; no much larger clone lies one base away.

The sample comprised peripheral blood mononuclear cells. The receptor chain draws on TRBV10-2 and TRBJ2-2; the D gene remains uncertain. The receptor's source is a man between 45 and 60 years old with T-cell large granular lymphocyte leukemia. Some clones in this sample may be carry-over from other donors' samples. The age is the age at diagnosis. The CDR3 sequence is CASKLDGNTGELFF. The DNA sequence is TGCGCCAGCAAATTGGACGGGAACACCGGGGAGCTGTTTTTT.